The rows below give T cell receptor beta chains drawn from one sample of a study of molecular identifiers for immune sequencing clone quantification. TCRdb passed the PCR reads through MiXCR, listing each CDR3 protein once. In the table there are roughly 630,000 distinct CDR3 sequences, 25% of which are singletons. The sequencing input was naive CD8+ T cells from blood, with Jurkat cell RNA spiked in. The source is a human donor in good health. Some libraries in this study had Jurkat cell RNA spiked in. CDR3s include the opening cysteine and the closing phenylalanine or tryptophan. D genes are given only for firm matches. Size values are once, few and many counts, or a class for expanded clones, and some rows have none.

- TRBJ2-1 12 - TRBV11-2 TGTGCCACCCACAGGGCCTACAATGAGCAGTTCTTC CATHRAYNEQFF
- TRBJ2-1 17 - TRBV7-9 TGTGCCAGCAGCCAAAACTTGGGGTTTGGCTCCTACAATGAGCAGTTCTTC CASSQNLGFGSYNEQFF
- TRBJ2-5 14 - TRBV25-1 TGTGCCGGCAGCGCTAATAGGTACCAAGAGACCCAGTACTTC CAGSANRYQETQYF
TRBD1 TRBJ2-2 15 - TRBV6-5 TGTGCCAGCAGTTATGAGACAGGGGGCCCCGGGGAGCTGTTTTTT CASSYETGGPGELFF
- TRBJ2-6 20 many TRBV12-3/TRBV12-4 TGTGCCAGCAGTTTTCAGGCGCCGGGAAAGCCTCTCTCTGGGGCCAACGTCCTGACTTTC CASSFQAPGKPLSGANVLTF
- TRBJ1-5 13 - TRBV24-1 TGTGCCACCAGTCCCAGCCAGAATCAGCCCCAGCATTTT CATSPSQNQPQHF
- TRBJ2-7 14 - TRBV4-1 TGCGCCAGCAGCCCCCTCCAGGGCTCCTACGAGCAGTACTTC CASSPLQGSYEQYF
- TRBJ1-5 16 - TRBV4-3 TGCGCCAGCAGCCAAGAAATCCAGGTGGGCGGTCAGCCCCAGCATTTT CASSQEIQVGGQPQHF
- TRBJ2-2 15 many TRBV19 TGTGCCAGTAGTATAGAACAGGGAGCCACCGGGGAGCTGTTTTTT CASSIEQGATGELFF
TRBD1 TRBJ1-1 15 few TRBV28 TGTGCCAGCAGTTTATATCAGGGGGCGAAGGGTGAAGCTTTCTTT CASSLYQGAKGEAFF
- TRBJ2-7 12 many TRBV7-6 TGTGCCAGCAGCTTAGTGGACGACGAGCAGTACTTC CASSLVDDEQYF
- TRBJ1-4 16 few TRBV7-6 TGTGCCAGCAGCCCAAGCTTGGGAGGAGGGGATGAAAAACTGTTTTTT CASSPSLGGGDEKLFF
TRBD1 TRBJ2-2 15 - TRBV12-3/TRBV12-4 TGTGCCAGCAGTTTAGAGGCAGGGGGATTCGGGGAGCTGTTTTTT CASSLEAGGFGELFF
TRBD1 TRBJ1-3 14 - TRBV20-1 TGCAGTGCTTCGGACAGGAGCTCTGGAAACACCATATATTTT CSASDRSSGNTIYF
TRBD2 TRBJ2-3 17 many TRBV7-6 TGTGCCAGCAGCAACAGACTAGCGGGGGAGAACACAGATACGCAGTATTTT CASSNRLAGENTDTQYF
- TRBJ1-1 13 - TRBV20-1 TGCAGTGCTAGCACGCAGGTGAACACTGAAGCTTTCTTT CSASTQVNTEAFF
- TRBJ2-3 12 many TRBV12-3/TRBV12-4 TGTGCCAGCAACGTAAATGGAGATACGCAGTATTTT CASNVNGDTQYF
TRBD1 TRBJ2-1 14 few TRBV27 TGTGCCAGCAGTTTACAGGGGGCGTACAATGAGCAGTTCTTC CASSLQGAYNEQFF
- TRBJ2-3 15 - TRBV9 TGTGCCAGCAGCGTAATAACGGGAGAGGCGGATACGCAGTATTTT CASSVITGEADTQYF
- TRBJ2-7 14 - TRBV11-2 TGTGCCAGCAGCTTAACGGGGGAGTACTACGAGCAGTACTTC CASSLTGEYYEQYF
TRBD1 TRBJ2-7 19 - TRBV7-9 TGTGCCAGCAGCAAAGAGGGGACAGGCCACTATCCGGCATCCTACGAGCAGTACTTC CASSKEGTGHYPASYEQYF
- TRBJ1-6 16 - TRBV7-8 TGTGCCAGCAGCGAAGGGGGGGGGAGCTATAATTCACCCCTCCACTTT CASSEGGGSYNSPLHF
- TRBJ2-1 14 - TRBV24-1 TGTGCCACCAGTGATCCCTTGGACGGGAATGAGCAGTTCTTC CATSDPLDGNEQFF
- TRBJ2-2 17 - TRBV6-6 TGTGCCAGCAGTCCCTTCCCGGGACAATCGAACACCGGGGAGCTGTTTTTT CASSPFPGQSNTGELFF
- TRBJ1-1 14 few TRBV7-6 TGTGCCAGCACCCCGACGGCGGGAGGGACTGAAGCTTTCTTT CASTPTAGGTEAFF
- TRBJ2-3 13 - TRBV28 TGTGCCAGCAGTTTCGCCCGACTAGATACGCAGTATTTT CASSFARLDTQYF
- TRBJ1-1 16 few TRBV6-5 TGTGCCAGCAGTCACGGTACAGGAGGGGGGGGCACTGAAGCTTTCTTT CASSHGTGGGGTEAFF
- TRBJ2-7 16 - TRBV11-2 TGTGCCAGCAGCCCCGTGGGGGCCATGGACCCTTACGAGCAGTACTTC CASSPVGAMDPYEQYF
- TRBJ1-1 13 many TRBV7-9 TGTGCCAGCAGCTTTTCCGAGGGGATTGAAGCTTTCTTT CASSFSEGIEAFF
- TRBJ2-4 15 - TRBV4-3 TGCGCCAGCAGCCAAGAAGCCCGGACTATAAACATTCAGTACTTC CASSQEARTINIQYF
TRBD1 TRBJ1-3 17 many TRBV28 TGTGCCAGCAGTCTCACTTCACAGGGGAATTACGGAAACACCATATATTTT CASSLTSQGNYGNTIYF
- TRBJ1-4 13 few TRBV20-1 TGCAGTGTAATGGTGGCAACTAATGAAAAACTGTTTTTT CSVMVATNEKLFF
TRBD1 TRBJ1-2 16 few TRBV19 TGTGCCAGTAGTTTGAGTTCCCGGACAGGGGGCCATGGCTACACCTTC CASSLSSRTGGHGYTF
- TRBJ2-3 14 - TRBV7-9 TGTGCCAGCAGCCGCTGGGGGGAGACAGATACGCAGTATTTT CASSRWGETDTQYF
TRBD2 TRBJ2-5 16 - TRBV20-1 TGCAGTGCTAGTTGGGCTAGCGGGAGGGCAGGTGAGACCCAGTACTTC CSASWASGRAGETQYF
TRBD1 TRBJ1-5 13 few TRBV27 TGTGCCACCCGACAGGGGGCTCGGCAGCCCCAGCATTTT CATRQGARQPQHF
- TRBJ2-7 14 - TRBV3-1 TGTGCCAGCAGCCAAGATACAGGGCTGGGCGAGCAGTGCTTC CASSQDTGLGEQCF
- TRBJ1-2 12 few TRBV6-1 TGTGCCAGCAGGGTAGATCATTATGGCTACACCTTC CASRVDHYGYTF
- TRBJ2-2 15 few TRBV13 TGTGCCAGCATTACGTCGCTAGCAGGGACCGGGGAGCTGTTTTTT CASITSLAGTGELFF
TRBD2 TRBJ2-3 12 - TRBV6-2/TRBV6-3 TGTGCCAGCAGTAACTTCCCGGGAGGGCAGTATTTT CASSNFPGGQYF
TRBD1 TRBJ1-1 15 few TRBV13 TGTGCCAGCAGCGGGCGGACAGGGATAAACACTGAAGCTTTCTTT CASSGRTGINTEAFF
TRBD1 TRBJ1-1 16 - TRBV28 TGTGCCAGCAGTTCTTCAAGTGCAGGGGGCGCCACTGAAGCTTTCTTT CASSSSSAGGATEAFF
TRBD2 TRBJ2-1 18 - TRBV4-1 TGCACCAGCAGCCAAGTGAGCCTGACTAGCGGGAGGGATCATGAGCAGTTCTTC CTSSQVSLTSGRDHEQFF
TRBD1 TRBJ1-1 15 many TRBV6-1 TGTGCCAGCAGTGAACGGACAGGGGGACTCACTGAAGCTTTCTTT CASSERTGGLTEAFF